These 28 T cell receptor beta chains share one sample of origin, sequenced in a study of monozygotic twins with inflammatory bowel disease. TCRdb re-called the 5' RACE reads and shows each CDR3 protein once, DNA omitted. The sample holds just over 300,000 distinct CDR3 sequences. Specimen: blood. These receptors all stem from a human donor with ulcerative colitis or Crohn's disease, or a healthy co-twin of an affected twin (not recorded which).

The V call is TRBV5-4, the J call TRBJ1-4; TCRdb gives TRBD1 as the D gene, but with no DNA this cannot be confirmed. Germline CDR1 and CDR2: SGHNT and YYREEE (reference sequence). This CDR3 has 13 amino acids. CDR3 sequence: CASSLPGAEKLFF.

This sequence joins TRBV12-3 or TRBV12-4 and TRBJ2-1; TCRdb reports TRBD2, a call that lacks DNA to check it against. This CDR3 has 18 residues. This CDR3 reads CASSSDGRLAGALYEQFF.

The V call is TRBV5-5, the J call TRBJ1-6. Germline V gene data show CDR1 as SGHKS and CDR2 as YYEKEE (reference sequence). The CDR3 is 13 residues long. CDR3 protein: CASSLVGNSPLHF.

The chain has TRBV14 and TRBJ2-3; the D call from TCRdb, TRBD1, cannot be confirmed without DNA. Germline CDR1 is SGHDN and CDR2 is FVKESK. CDR3 length: 18 residues. The CDR3: CASSQGRQARPSTDTQYF.

The CDR3 loop is CASSATSGSSYEQYF. The chain is built from TRBV5-1 and TRBJ2-7; TCRdb outputs TRBD2, but without DNA this stays unchecked. The CDR3 is 15 residues long. Germline values: CDR1 SGHRS, CDR2 YFSETQ.

This chain uses TRBV5-1 with TRBJ2-7. The CDR3 totals 14 residues. CDR1 SGHRS and CDR2 YFSETQ come from the germline V gene. The CDR3 loop reads CASSLAAGSYEQYF.

The CDR3: CASSPESGYEQYF. The chain recombines TRBV5-1 with TRBJ2-7. CDR1 and CDR2 (germline): SGHRS, YFSETQ. The CDR3 consists of 13 residues.

The chain is built from TRBV12-3 or TRBV12-4 and TRBJ2-3; TCRdb indicates TRBD2, and absent DNA this call remains unverified. CDR3 length equals 15 residues. This CDR3 reads CASSPREGGTDTQYF.

J is TRBJ1-5 and V is TRBV6-5. The CDR3 extends over 18 amino acids. Germline-derived CDR1 and CDR2 are MNHEY and SVGAGI. The CDR3 is CASSNPQGQPVLNQPQHF.

The gene calls are TRBV7-8 and TRBJ2-5; TCRdb gives TRBD1 as the D gene, but with no DNA this cannot be confirmed. The CDR3 has 18 residues. Germline CDR1 is SGHVS and CDR2 is FQNEAQ. The CDR3 sequence is CASSLRGRGTAYQETQYF.

The chain links TRBV3-1 to TRBJ2-1; TCRdb picks TRBD2, but there is no DNA to check that call. CDR1 is LGHDT, CDR2 YNNKEL, per germline (reference sequence). The CDR3 has 19 residues. CDR3 region: CASQPMVGGPSSSYNEQFF.

The gene calls are TRBV4-3 and TRBJ2-3; TCRdb's D call of TRBD1 is untestable without DNA. The CDR3 runs 17 residues. Germline V lookup: CDR1 LGHNA, CDR2 YSLEER. The CDR3 is CASSVTWSRGSTDTQYF.

V gene TRBV11-2 combines with J gene TRBJ2-2; the D gene TCRdb calls, TRBD2, cannot be checked with no DNA. The CDR3 is 15 residues long. CDR1 SGHAT and CDR2 FQNNGV come from the germline V gene. This CDR3 is CASKVTSGGPGELFF.

The chain links TRBV12-3 or TRBV12-4 to TRBJ1-5. This CDR3 has 14 amino acids. CDR3 in amino acids: CASRDWGSNQPQHF.

The V gene is TRBV7-9, the J gene TRBJ2-4; TCRdb names TRBD1, which stays unverified in the absence of DNA. The CDR3 has 13 amino acids. Germline V gene sequence: CDR1 SEHNR, CDR2 FQNEAQ (reference sequence). The CDR3 here is CASSHPPPGTQYF. The complete variable domain, with remaining parts taken from reference TRBV7-9 and TRBJ2-4, reads DTGVSQNPRHKITKRGQNVTFRCDPISEHNRLYWYRQTLGQGPEFLTYFQNEAQLEKSRLLSDRFSAERPKGSFSTLEIQRTEQGDSAMYLCASSHPPPGTQYFGAGTRLSVL.

This sequence joins TRBV15 and TRBJ2-1; TCRdb proposes TRBD2, but this gene call is untestable without DNA. The CDR3 consists of 16 residues. Germline loops: CDR1 LNHNV, CDR2 YYDKDF (reference sequence). CDR3 protein: CATSRDRALKNNEQFF.

The V and J genes are TRBV5-6 and TRBJ2-5; checking the TCRdb D call of TRBD2 is not possible without DNA. The length of the CDR3 is 13 residues. The germline V gene has CDR1 SGHDT and CDR2 YYEEEE. CDR3 sequence: CASSSDPEGTQYF. The entire variable domain, with the rest obtained from reference TRBV5-6 and TRBJ2-5, is as follows: DAGVTQSPTHLIKTRGQQVTLRCSPKSGHDTVSWYQQALGQGPQFIFQYYEEEERQRGNFPDRFSGHQFPNYSSELNVNALLLGDSALYLCASSSDPEGTQYFGPGTRLLVL.

This chain connects TRBV11-2 to TRBJ1-1; TCRdb lists TRBD1, though no DNA is available to test this call. This CDR3 comprises 15 residues. The germline CDR1 and CDR2 sequences are SGHAT and FQNNGV. The CDR3 is CASSFRQNMNTEAFF.

The chain is built from TRBV11-2 and TRBJ2-3. The CDR3 spans 13 residues. The V gene's germline CDR1 is SGHAT and CDR2 FQNNGV. The CDR3: CASSLNSGDTQYF. Full variable domain (missing parts from reference TRBV11-2 and TRBJ2-3): EAGVAQSPRYKIIEKRQSVAFWCNPISGHATLYWYQQILGQGPKLLIQFQNNGVVDDSQLPKDRFSAERLKGVDSTLKIQPAKLEDSAVYLCASSLNSGDTQYFGPGTRLTVL.

The V call is TRBV6-1, the J call TRBJ2-3; TCRdb's D call, TRBD2, is unchecked because there is no DNA. Germline V gives CDR1 MNHNS, CDR2 SASEGT. CDR3 length equals 14 residues. The CDR3 reads CASSRGRSGDTQYF.

This chain links TRBV27 with TRBJ2-6; the D gene TCRdb calls, TRBD1, cannot be checked with no DNA. CDR1 is MNHEY, CDR2 SMNVEV, per germline (reference sequence). This CDR3 has 16 amino acids. The CDR3 region is CATSPGTLAGANDLTF.

This sequence joins TRBV20-1 and TRBJ1-5. The length of the CDR3 is 13 residues. CDR1 is DFQATT, CDR2 SNEGSKA, per germline (reference sequence). CDR3: CSASVLAGQPQHF.

J is TRBJ1-1 and V is TRBV5-5. This CDR3 is built from 12 residues. Per the germline V gene, CDR1 is SGHKS and CDR2 is YYEKEE (reference sequence). The CDR3 is CASSGGRTEAFF.

The chain links TRBV20-1 to TRBJ1-2. The CDR3 covers 13 residues. Germline lookup yields CDR1 DFQATT and CDR2 SNEGSKA (reference sequence). CDR3 sequence: CSAQRRSPHGYTF.

The V and J genes are TRBV11-2 and TRBJ1-4; TCRdb gives TRBD1 as the D gene, but with no DNA this cannot be confirmed. Looked up from germline, CDR1 is SGHAT and CDR2 is FQNNGV. The CDR3 has 15 amino acids. CDR3: CASSLGLGGREKLFF.

V and J are TRBV27 and TRBJ2-4. Germline V lookup: CDR1 MNHEY, CDR2 SMNVEV (reference sequence). CDR3 length: 13 residues. CDR3 residues: CASKMGAKNIQYF.

The chain has TRBV20-1 and TRBJ1-2; TCRdb outputs TRBD1, but without DNA this stays unchecked. Germline-derived CDR1 and CDR2 are DFQATT and SNEGSKA (reference sequence). The CDR3 sequence is 14 residues long. CDR3 residues: CSARQGADGYGYTF.

J is TRBJ2-3 and V is TRBV7-9; TCRdb's D call, TRBD2, is unchecked because there is no DNA. CDR3 length: 15 residues. Germline V lookup: CDR1 SEHNR, CDR2 FQNEAQ (reference sequence). The CDR3 here is CASSPGLAGADTQYF.